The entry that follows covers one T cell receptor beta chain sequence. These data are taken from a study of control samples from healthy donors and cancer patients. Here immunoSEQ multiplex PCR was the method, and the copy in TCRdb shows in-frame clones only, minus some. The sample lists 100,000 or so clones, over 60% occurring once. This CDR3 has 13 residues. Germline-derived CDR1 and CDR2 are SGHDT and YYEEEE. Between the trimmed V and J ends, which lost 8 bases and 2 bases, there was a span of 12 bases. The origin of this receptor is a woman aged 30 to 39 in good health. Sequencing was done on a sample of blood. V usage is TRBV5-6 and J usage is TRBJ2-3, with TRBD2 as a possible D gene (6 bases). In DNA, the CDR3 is TGTGCCAGTAATGGAGGGACCACAGATACGCAGTATTTT. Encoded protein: CASNGGTTDTQYF.